Listed here are 15 T cell receptor beta chains from one sample, sequenced in a study of T cells in Graves' hyperthyroidism and ophthalmopathy. Regions amplified from RNA transcripts were the TCR beta CDR3 regions. The TCR CDR3 was amplified in a first-round RT-PCR using the HTBI primer set. TCRdb reanalysed the multiplex PCR reads using MiXCR and keeps one entry per CDR3 protein. The sample has fewer than 550,000 distinct CDR3 sequences; around 22% are singletons. Sequencing was done on a sample of blood. The receptors come from a woman in her twenties or thirties with Graves' ophthalmopathy.

This clonotype was recorded many times. The chain recombines TRBV20-1 with TRBJ2-7, with D hard to call. This CDR3 region has 13 residues. The germline V and J ends were trimmed by 3 bases and 4 bases, with 13 bases remaining between them. The V gene's germline CDR1 is DFQATT and CDR2 SNEGSKA (reference sequence). CDR3 amino acids: CSARVGGVYEQYF. The DNA for the CDR3 is TGCAGTGCTAGGGTCGGTGGGGTTTACGAGCAGTACTTC.

In its sample, this clonotype was seen many times. The chain combines TRBV5-1 with TRBJ2-2, with TRBD2 as a possible D gene (6 bases). The CDR3 covers 16 residues. Per the germline V gene, CDR1 is SGHRS and CDR2 is YFSETQ. The V gene lost 0 bases and the J gene lost 4 bases, with 13 bases spanning the gap. For the CDR3, the DNA is TGCGCCAGCAGCTTGGAAGGCGGGGCGAGCACCGGGGAGCTGTTTTTT. Its protein product is CASSLEGGASTGELFF.

This clonotype was seen at least ten times. The chain carries TRBV5-1 and TRBJ2-7; TRBD2 is a possible D gene (6 bases). Trimming removed 3 bases from V and 6 bases from J, with 16 bases in between. This CDR3 spans 14 amino acids. Per the germline V gene, CDR1 is SGHRS and CDR2 is YFSETQ. The DNA of the CDR3 is TGCGCCAGCAGCTACTCTACGGGAGAAATCGAGCAGTACTTC. This sequence encodes CASSYSTGEIEQYF.

The rearrangement uses TRBV5-6 and TRBJ2-7, with 13 bases that match TRBD2. There are 16 residues in the CDR3. CDR1 is SGHDT and CDR2 is YYEEEE in the germline V gene. The ends lost 4 bases at V and 2 bases at J; junction bases unmatched: 6. The CDR3 region has the DNA TGTGCCAGCAGCAGGGGACTAGCGGGGAACACCTACGAGCAGTACTTC. It translates to CASSRGLAGNTYEQYF.

V gene TRBV7-3 combines with J gene TRBJ2-2; D assignment may be TRBD1 or TRBD2 (5 bases each). The germline V gene encodes CDR1 SGHTA and CDR2 FQGTGA. Trimming took off 3 bases at V and 8 bases at J, with 13 bases between the two ends. The CDR3 runs to 14 residues. The CDR3 reads CASSFGTSRGELFF. The CDR3 DNA follows: TGTGCCAGCAGCTTCGGGACCAGTAGAGGGGAGCTGTTTTTT.

This clonotype was observed a handful of times. This chain links TRBV7-6 with TRBJ1-5; 7 positions match TRBD1. CDR3 length: 14 amino acids. Germline loops: CDR1 SGHVS, CDR2 FNYEAQ. The J segment lost 6 bases and the V segment lost 5 bases, leaving 7 bases of the junction unmatched. CDR3 nucleotides: TGTGCCAGCAGCAAGGGAGGGGGCAGTCAGCCCCAGCATTTT. Its translation: CASSKGGGSQPQHF.

This clonotype appeared many times. The rearrangement joins TRBV28 to TRBJ1-5; 8 bases align to TRBD1. The CDR3 contains 16 residues. Germline V gene sequence: CDR1 MDHEN, CDR2 SYDVKM. J was trimmed by 6 bases and V by 6 bases; bases with no gene match: 13. CDR3 nucleotides: TGTGCCAGCAGCCGAGACAGGGGCGACTTGGGTCAGCCCCAGCATTTT. Translation: CASSRDRGDLGQPQHF.

This clonotype was found many times. The genes are TRBV20-1 and TRBJ1-5; 7 nucleotides line up with TRBD1. The CDR3 runs to 15 residues. Germline lookup yields CDR1 DFQATT and CDR2 SNEGSKA (reference sequence). With 0 bases clipped from V and 1 base from J, the junction kept 3 bases outside the gene matches. The CDR3 loop is CSARDQGGSNQPQHF. For the CDR3, the DNA is TGCAGTGCTAGAGACCAGGGGGGAAGCAATCAGCCCCAGCATTTT.

The chain employs TRBV29-1 and TRBJ2-4; a weak D match, TRBD2 (6 bases). The CDR3 spans 12 residues. The V end lost 4 bases, the J end lost 5 bases, and 9 bases lay between the germline ends. Germline values: CDR1 SQVTM, CDR2 ANQGSEA. The CDR3 here is CSVAGGENIQYF. CDR3 coding DNA: TGCAGCGTTGCGGGCGGGGAAAACATTCAGTACTTC.

The sample holds many counts of this clonotype. The CDR3, as DNA: TGTGCCATCACTACATCTAGCGGGGGGGATACAGATACGCAGTATTTT. It specifies CAITTSSGGDTDTQYF. The rearrangement links TRBV10-3 to TRBJ2-3; 12 bases are a match to TRBD2. CDR1 is ENHRY and CDR2 is SYGVKD in the germline V gene. This CDR3 comprises 16 residues. V trimming: 7 bases; J trimming: 3 bases; junction bases outside the gene matches: 8.

The chain has TRBV19 and TRBJ1-1; unclear D gene. V gave up 3 bases and J gave up 1 base, with 6 bases separating them. Germline-derived CDR1 and CDR2 are LNHDA and SQIVND (reference sequence). This CDR3 region has 13 residues. The CDR3 sequence: CASSIAANTEAFF. Written as DNA, the CDR3 is TGTGCCAGTAGTATCGCGGCGAACACTGAAGCTTTCTTT. Combining the CDR3 with reference TRBV19 and TRBJ1-1 gives the whole variable domain DGGITQSPKYLFRKEGQNVTLSCEQNLNHDAMYWYRQDPGQGLRLIYYSQIVNDFQKGDIAEGYSVSREKKESFPLTVTSAQKNPTAFYLCASSIAANTEAFFGQGTRLTVV.

The V call is TRBV9, the J call TRBJ2-3; TRBD2 aligns across 7 bases. V trimming: 0 bases; J trimming: 2 bases; junction bases outside the gene matches: 9. The CDR3 is 17 residues long. CDR1 is SGDLS and CDR2 is YYNGEE in the germline V gene. CDR3 residues: CASSVVGGGYSTDTQYF. DNA for the CDR3: TGTGCCAGCAGCGTAGTTGGGGGGGGGTATTCCACAGATACGCAGTATTTT.

This clonotype has only one observation. This chain connects TRBV20-1 to TRBJ2-7; D call uncertain. V was trimmed by 6 bases and J by 0 bases, leaving 18 bases between them. This CDR3 has 15 amino acids. Germline V gene data show CDR1 as DFQATT and CDR2 as SNEGSKA (reference sequence). CDR3: CSAQSGRRGSYEQYF. The CDR3 DNA reads as TGCAGTGCCCAATCAGGACGGCGAGGCTCCTACGAGCAGTACTTC.

This clonotype was counted at least ten times. This chain connects TRBV19 to TRBJ2-2, with D perhaps TRBD2 (5 bases). CDR1 and CDR2 (germline): LNHDA, SQIVND (reference sequence). CDR3 length: 15 residues. Between the trimmed V and J ends, which lost 5 bases and 3 bases, there was a span of 13 bases. DNA of the CDR3: TGTGCCAGTAGTCGAGCGAGGGTGGACACCGGGGAGCTGTTTTTT. Translating gives CASSRARVDTGELFF. The full variable domain, in which reference TRBV19 and TRBJ2-2 provide the parts outside the CDR3, is DGGITQSPKYLFRKEGQNVTLSCEQNLNHDAMYWYRQDPGQGLRLIYYSQIVNDFQKGDIAEGYSVSREKKESFPLTVTSAQKNPTAFYLCASSRARVDTGELFFGEGSRLTVL.

This clonotype turned up a few times. Compared with germline, one end of the junction differs, possibly owing to a read error. CDR3 in amino acids: CVSITAVGRSLNTEAFF. Written as DNA, the CDR3 is TGTGTCAGCATCACTGCGGTAGGAAGGAGCCTGAACACTGAAGCTTTCTTT. The chain has TRBV28 and TRBJ1-1; the D is unclear. CDR1 is MDHEN and CDR2 is SYDVKM in the germline V gene. The CDR3 sequence is 17 residues long.